Shown below are 27 T cell receptor beta chains from a single sample sequenced in a study of T cell responses to AZD1222 COVID-19 vaccine. TCRdb's table, derived via immunoSEQ multiplex PCR, lists solely in-frame clones and lacks some. This table holds around 110,000 clones, approximately 84% found once. Sequenced here: peripheral blood, sampled on day 0 of AZD1222 vaccination. The source is an adult in good health.

DNA of the CDR3: TGTGCCAGCAGCGTAGGGGGGTGGAACACTGAAGCTTTCTTT. Residues: CASSVGGWNTEAFF. The rearrangement uses TRBV9 and TRBJ1-1, with a tentative D call TRBD1 (5 bases). CDR3 size: 14 residues. Deletions cut 0 bases from V and 1 base from J, with 7 bases between. Germline loops: CDR1 SGDLS, CDR2 YYNGEE.

This clone was seen many times. V usage is TRBV7-9 and J usage is TRBJ2-7; 7 bases are a match to TRBD1. J lost 6 bases, V lost 5 bases, and 13 bases had no gene match. Germline CDR1 and CDR2: SEHNR and FQNEAQ (reference sequence). This CDR3 is built from 15 residues. The CDR3 sequence: CASSPTSGQVFEQYF. In DNA form, the CDR3 reads TGTGCCAGCAGCCCAACCTCAGGACAGGTATTCGAGCAGTACTTC. The full variable domain, completed using reference TRBV7-9 and TRBJ2-7, is DTGVSQNPRHKITKRGQNVTFRCDPISEHNRLYWYRQTLGQGPEFLTYFQNEAQLEKSRLLSDRFSAERPKGSFSTLEIQRTEQGDSAMYLCASSPTSGQVFEQYFGPGTRLTVT.

This clone appeared once. The V call is TRBV28, the J call TRBJ2-2; TRBD2 agrees at 11 bases. V lost 6 bases to trimming and J lost 5 bases; unmatched junction nucleotides: 11. Germline CDR1 MDHEN, CDR2 SYDVKM. This CDR3 is 17 amino acids long. The CDR3: CASRPGTSGFGTGELFF. The CDR3 nucleotides are TGTGCCAGCAGACCCGGGACTAGCGGTTTTGGGACCGGGGAGCTGTTTTTT.

The V call is TRBV6-5, the J call TRBJ2-3; D uncertain. Looked up from germline, CDR1 is MNHEY and CDR2 is SVGAGI. Trimming left V 2 bases short and J 3 bases short, with 9 bases between. The CDR3 has 14 amino acids. This CDR3 is CASSYTPTTDTQYF. The CDR3 DNA reads TGTGCCAGCAGTTACACCCCAACGACAGATACGCAGTATTTT.

The V and J genes are TRBV15 and TRBJ1-1, with D possibly TRBD1 on 6 matching bases. The germline V gene has CDR1 LNHNV and CDR2 YYDKDF (reference sequence). The germline V and J ends were trimmed by 4 bases and 4 bases, with 16 bases remaining between them. The CDR3 has 15 residues. The chain's CDR3 is CATSTSDSGSTEAFF. As DNA, the CDR3 is TGTGCCACCAGCACCTCGGACAGCGGGAGCACTGAAGCTTTCTTT.

CDR3 in amino acids: CASSRPENSYEQYF. The CDR3 DNA follows: TGTGCCAGCAGTAGGCCCGAGAACTCCTACGAGCAGTACTTC. V is TRBV6-6 and J is TRBJ2-7, with D unclear. Between the trimmed V and J ends, which lost 5 bases and 0 bases, there was a span of 11 bases. This CDR3 comprises 14 residues. Per germline, CDR1 MNHNY and CDR2 SVGAGI (reference sequence).

In DNA form, the CDR3 reads TGTGCCAGCAGCATAGGACCTCTCTACGAGCAGTACTTC. Translated, it gives CASSIGPLYEQYF. The chain couples TRBV11-2 to TRBJ2-7; D ambiguous. This CDR3 contains 13 residues. V lost 5 bases to trimming and J lost 3 bases, with 11 bases between them. Germline CDR1 reads SGHAT; CDR2 reads FQNNGV.

The V and J genes are TRBV20-1 and TRBJ2-1; perhaps TRBD1 as D (5 bases). Trimming left V 4 bases short and J 10 bases short, with 11 bases between. The V gene's germline CDR1 is DFQATT and CDR2 SNEGSKA (reference sequence). This CDR3 is built from 11 residues. The DNA of the CDR3 is TGCAGTGCTACAGGGTTACGCGAGCAGTTCTTC. Translating it yields CSATGLREQFF.

This chain connects TRBV6-5 to TRBJ2-1, with D possibly TRBD2 on 6 matching bases. Germline V gene sequence: CDR1 MNHEY, CDR2 SVGAGI. The V and J ends lost 5 bases and 4 bases respectively, with 15 bases between them. The CDR3 extends over 15 amino acids. For the CDR3, the DNA is TGTGCCAGCAGTCCCCGTGGCGGGGAATACAATGAGCAGTTCTTC. Its translation is CASSPRGGEYNEQFF.

This chain uses TRBV28 with TRBJ1-3; D is undetermined. Germline CDR1 MDHEN, CDR2 SYDVKM. Trimming removed 4 bases from V and 1 base from J, with 11 bases in between. The CDR3 totals 15 residues. The CDR3 spells CASSYATASGNTIYF. CDR3 nucleotides: TGTGCCAGCAGTTATGCGACGGCATCTGGAAACACCATATATTTT.

The CDR3 DNA follows: TGTGCCAGCAGCCCAAGTCGGGGGAAAGTGGGACAGCCCCAGCATTTT. It codes for CASSPSRGKVGQPQHF. The chain has TRBV7-9 and TRBJ1-5, with D maybe TRBD1 (5 bases). V was clipped by 5 bases and J by 7 bases, with 21 bases between them. This CDR3 is built from 16 residues. The V gene's germline CDR1 is SEHNR and CDR2 FQNEAQ (reference sequence).

The V call is TRBV2, the J call TRBJ1-1; D possibly corresponds to TRBD1 (5 bases). V lost 4 bases to trimming and J lost 5 bases, with 14 bases between them. Looked up from germline, CDR1 is SNHLY and CDR2 is FYNNEI. The CDR3 is 14 amino acids. In DNA form, the CDR3 reads TGTGCCAGCAGTGGGACGGGGGTTGTGACTGAAGCTTTCTTT. It codes for CASSGTGVVTEAFF.

This sequence joins TRBV19 and TRBJ2-2; D is unclear. Looked up from germline, CDR1 is LNHDA and CDR2 is SQIVND (reference sequence). With 10 bases removed from V and 6 bases from J, the gap between germline ends came to 6 bases. This CDR3 is 10 amino acids long. The CDR3 loop is CATLSGELFF. DNA of the CDR3: TGTGCCACCCTCTCCGGGGAGCTGTTTTTT.

The chain is built from TRBV7-2 and TRBJ1-5, with a tentative D call TRBD1 (5 bases). Germline V CDR1 and CDR2: SGHTA, FQGNSA. V was shortened by 5 bases and J by 7 bases, with 12 bases between the two germline ends. This CDR3 region has 13 residues. Here the CDR3 DNA reads TGTGCCAGCAGCCCCCGGGGGGAGCAGCCCCAGCATTTT. The encoded protein is CASSPRGEQPQHF.

The chain uses TRBV29-1 and TRBJ1-2; D is ambiguous. This CDR3 region has 14 residues. The V gene lost 0 bases and the J gene lost 7 bases, with 15 bases spanning the gap. Germline loops: CDR1 SQVTM, CDR2 ANQGSEA. The CDR3: CSVEDPSKLGGYTF. As DNA, the CDR3 is TGCAGCGTTGAAGATCCGTCGAAATTAGGTGGCTACACCTTC. The entire variable domain, with the rest obtained from reference TRBV29-1 and TRBJ1-2, is as follows: SAVISQKPSRDICQRGTSLTIQCQVDSQVTMMFWYRQQPGQSLTLIATANQGSEATYESGFVIDKFPISRPNLTFSTLTVSNMSPEDSSIYLCSVEDPSKLGGYTFGSGTRLTVV.

The gene calls are TRBV9 and TRBJ1-6, with D possibly matching TRBD1 (6 bases). The CDR3 consists of 14 residues. V shed 4 bases and J shed 7 bases, with 12 bases lying between them. The V gene's germline CDR1 is SGDLS and CDR2 YYNGEE. As DNA, the CDR3 is TGTGCCAGCAGCCCTTCGGGGGCAAATTCACCCCTCCACTTT. Its translation is CASSPSGANSPLHF.

The chain recombines TRBV2 with TRBJ1-2; D is undetermined. The V and J ends lost 6 bases and 8 bases respectively, with 19 bases between them. This CDR3 contains 14 residues. The germline V gene has CDR1 SNHLY and CDR2 FYNNEI. CDR3 nucleotide sequence: TGTGCCAGCAGCGAGACACCAAGGGTAGGGGGCTACACCTTC. Amino acid sequence: CASSETPRVGGYTF.

This chain connects TRBV19 to TRBJ1-5, with D uncertain. Deletions cut 2 bases from V and 4 bases from J, with 9 bases between. The germline gives CDR1 LNHDA, CDR2 SQIVND (reference sequence). The CDR3 covers 14 residues. This chain's CDR3 is CASSIFTLNQPQHF. The CDR3 bases are TGTGCCAGTAGTATATTTACACTTAATCAGCCCCAGCATTTT.

The V gene is TRBV3-1 (or the pseudogene TRBV3-2), the J gene TRBJ2-7; D possibly corresponds to TRBD2 (6 bases). Germline V CDR1 and CDR2: LGHDT, YNNKEL (reference sequence). Trimming removed 2 bases from V and 7 bases from J, with 18 bases in between. The CDR3 sequence is 15 residues long. The CDR3 DNA follows: TGTGCCAGCAGCCAATTTAGCGGCTTTGGGAGGGAGCAGTACTTC. Its protein is CASSQFSGFGREQYF.

The rearrangement joins TRBV5-1 to TRBJ2-5, with unresolved D. Germline V gene sequence: CDR1 SGHRS, CDR2 YFSETQ. V lost 4 bases and J lost 1, with 14 bases in between. This CDR3 comprises 15 residues. CDR3 loop: CASSHATGVQETQYF. CDR3 nucleotide sequence: TGCGCCAGCAGCCACGCGACGGGTGTCCAAGAGACCCAGTACTTC.

The gene calls are TRBV5-4 and TRBJ2-1; D might be TRBD1 (5 bases). Trimming stripped 0 bases from V and 5 bases from J, with 6 bases between. CDR3 size: 13 residues. In germline, CDR1 is SGHNT, CDR2 YYREEE (reference sequence). The CDR3 nucleotides read TGTGCCAGCAGCTTGGGACAGCACAATGAGCAGTTCTTC. Its translation is CASSLGQHNEQFF.

The chain uses TRBV10-3 and TRBJ2-2; D is unclear. The CDR3 is made up of 13 amino acids. From germline, CDR1 is ENHRY and CDR2 SYGVKD. Trimming pared 5 bases from V and 3 bases from J, leaving 7 bases between. The CDR3 protein is CAISIGYTGELFF. CDR3 bases: TGTGCCATCAGTATAGGGTACACCGGGGAGCTGTTTTTT.

To note about this clone: Lacking the conserved final phenylalanine or tryptophan, this CDR3 likely reflects a read error. It is unclear where the CDR3 begins or ends on the DNA, so no DNA is shown, and the CDR3 is as TCRdb lists it. V gene TRBV10-3 combines with J gene TRBJ1-1. Germline V gene sequence: CDR1 ENHRY, CDR2 SYGVKD. The CDR3 length equals 13 residues, ends included. The CDR3: CAISDGGAAPGFL.

The chain employs TRBV28 and TRBJ1-1; 7 bases are shared with TRBD1. The V and J ends lost 6 bases and 3 bases, in that order; junction bases with no gene match: 13. The germline CDR1 and CDR2 sequences are MDHEN and SYDVKM. There are 16 residues in the CDR3. The CDR3 spells CASRKAGGSFDTEAFF. Here the CDR3 DNA reads TGTGCCAGCAGGAAAGCAGGGGGTTCGTTTGACACTGAAGCTTTCTTT. Drawing the rest from reference TRBV28 and TRBJ1-1, the complete variable domain is DVKVTQSSRYLVKRTGEKVFLECVQDMDHENMFWYRQDPGLGLRLIYFSYDVKMKEKGDIPEGYSVSREKKERFSLILESASTNQTSMYLCASRKAGGSFDTEAFFGQGTRLTVV.

This chain connects TRBV15 to TRBJ1-4; D perhaps matches TRBD1 (5 bases). The V gene's germline CDR1 is LNHNV and CDR2 YYDKDF (reference sequence). The CDR3 loop spans 16 amino acids. V was cut by 2 bases and J by 7 bases, with 17 bases left in between. CDR3 nucleotide sequence: TGTGCCACCAGCAGAACCCGCGGGGGACGTTTTGAAAAACTGTTTTTT. It is translated as CATSRTRGGRFEKLFF.

The chain recombines TRBV5-5 with TRBJ2-2; 8 positions agree with TRBD1. V was pared by 4 bases and J by 6 bases, with 8 bases of the junction left unmatched. The germline V gene encodes CDR1 SGHKS and CDR2 YYEKEE (reference sequence). This CDR3 has 15 residues. The CDR3 protein is CASSTRQGISGELFF. The CDR3 DNA reads TGTGCCAGCAGCACTAGACAGGGGATATCCGGGGAGCTGTTTTTT.

This rearrangement joins TRBV29-1 to TRBJ1-2; 8 nucleotides line up with TRBD1. The V segment lost 6 bases and the J segment 8 bases; nucleotides outside the gene matches: 5. In germline, CDR1 is SQVTM, CDR2 ANQGSEA. CDR3 length equals 11 residues. CDR3 bases: TGCAGCGTCTGGACAGGGACAGGCTACACCTTC. It is translated as CSVWTGTGYTF. Supplemented by reference TRBV29-1 and TRBJ1-2, the full variable domain reads SAVISQKPSRDICQRGTSLTIQCQVDSQVTMMFWYRQQPGQSLTLIATANQGSEATYESGFVIDKFPISRPNLTFSTLTVSNMSPEDSSIYLCSVWTGTGYTFGSGTRLTVV.